These 5 T cell receptor beta chains were sequenced from one sample in a study of blood T cell repertoires in COVID-19. Profiled with immunoSEQ multiplex PCR; TCRdb holds only in-frame clones, not every one. The sample contains 250,000 to 400,000 clones, approximately 88% of which appear only once. Sequenced input: peripheral blood. Receptor source: a woman in her 30s with COVID-19, enrolled during active disease.

The gene calls are TRBV6-5 and TRBJ2-5; tentatively, D is TRBD2 (7 bases). Germline V gives CDR1 MNHEY, CDR2 SVGAGI. The ends were cut back, 3 bases at V and 4 bases at J, with 15 bases in the middle. The CDR3 totals 15 residues. CDR3 coding DNA: TGTGCCAGCAGTTATTCACGCGGGGGCCGAGAGACCCAGTACTTC. This sequence encodes CASSYSRGGRETQYF.

V gene TRBV19 combines with J gene TRBJ1-5; D remains unclear. V gave up 8 bases and J gave up 4 bases, with 12 bases separating them. Germline V gene lookup returns CDR1 LNHDA and CDR2 SQIVND (reference sequence). The CDR3 loop spans 13 amino acids. CDR3 sequence: CASVGLLNQPQHF. CDR3 nucleotide sequence: TGTGCCAGTGTGGGCCTTTTAAATCAGCCCCAGCATTTT.

The rearrangement links TRBV11-3 to TRBJ2-7; a possible D gene is TRBD1 (6 bases). V dropped 4 bases and J dropped 1 base, with 11 bases sitting between them. The CDR3 covers 14 residues. Germline CDR1 is SGHNT and CDR2 is YENEEA. The CDR3 reads CASSWSDRSYEQYF. The CDR3 bases are TGTGCCAGCAGCTGGAGCGACAGGTCCTACGAGCAGTACTTC.

This clone was seen a single time. The gene calls are TRBV12-3 or TRBV12-4 and TRBJ2-3; possible D gene TRBD1, 5 bases. Trimming stripped 2 bases from V and 4 bases from J, with 7 bases between. The CDR3 sequence is 13 residues long. The CDR3 nucleotides read TGTGCCAGCAGTTTACTCAGGGCAGATACGCAGTATTTT. Protein sequence: CASSLLRADTQYF.

This chain connects TRBV29-1 to TRBJ1-2, with TRBD1 matching over 9 bases. The CDR3 extends over 13 amino acids. Germline loops: CDR1 SQVTM, CDR2 ANQGSEA. V shed 7 bases, J shed 4 bases, and the junction held 7 bases outside the gene matches. The CDR3 DNA follows: TGCAGCGCGCCGACAGGGGGAAGCTATGGCTACACCTTC. As protein: CSAPTGGSYGYTF.